What follows are 28 T cell receptor beta chains derived from one specimen sequenced in a study of PD-1 blockade in mismatch repair-deficient tumors. Profiling relied on immunoSEQ multiplex PCR, and the TCRdb table lists in-frame clones only, not all of them. This table holds roughly 17,000 clones, approximately 87% found once. Sequencing was performed on PBMCs, taken approximately 22 weeks after starting pembrolizumab. Receptors were obtained from an adult with mismatch repair-deficient cancer.

The chain joins TRBV7-2 to TRBJ1-2, with 8 positions matching TRBD1. The V gene end was trimmed by 5 bases and the J gene end by 4 bases; junction bases not matched to a gene: 6. The germline V gene has CDR1 SGHTA and CDR2 FQGNSA. The CDR3 is 14 residues long. CDR3: CASSLRQGIYGYTF. The CDR3 region has the DNA TGTGCCAGCAGCCTTAGACAGGGGATCTATGGCTACACCTTC. Full variable domain (rest looked up from reference TRBV7-2 and TRBJ1-2): GAGVSQSPSNKVTEKGKDVELRCDPISGHTALYWYRQSLGQGLEFLIYFQGNSAPDKSGLPSDRFSAERTGGSVSTLTIQRTQQEDSAVYLCASSLRQGIYGYTFGSGTRLTVV.

This clone has a single count. The genes are TRBV15 and TRBJ2-3; D might be TRBD2 (6 bases). V shed 3 bases and J shed 1 base, with 11 bases lying between them. The germline gives CDR1 LNHNV, CDR2 YYDKDF (reference sequence). The CDR3 is 15 amino acids. The CDR3 bases are TGTGCCACCAGCAGCCTCGGAGGGGGCACAGATACGCAGTATTTT. Translating it yields CATSSLGGGTDTQYF.

This chain links TRBV28 with TRBJ1-2; 7 positions match TRBD1. J lost 8 bases, V lost 6 bases, and 6 bases had no gene match. In germline, CDR1 is MDHEN, CDR2 SYDVKM. The length of the CDR3 is 12 residues. Here the CDR3 DNA reads TGTGCCAGCAGACCTGGACAGGCAGGCTACACCTTC. It is translated as CASRPGQAGYTF.

The rearrangement links TRBV29-1 to TRBJ2-1; 9 nucleotides agree with TRBD2. V dropped 6 bases and J dropped 8; count of bases not matched to a gene: 14. There are 15 residues in the CDR3. The V gene's germline CDR1 is SQVTM and CDR2 ANQGSEA. The CDR3 loop reads CSVAPAGGSLDEQFF. DNA of the CDR3: TGCAGCGTCGCCCCAGCGGGAGGTTCCCTCGATGAGCAGTTCTTC.

In DNA, the CDR3 is TGCAGCGTCCACATTCCCGGGACACCCCAAGAGACCCAGTACTTC. The encoded protein is CSVHIPGTPQETQYF. The chain uses TRBV29-1 and TRBJ2-5; D possibly corresponds to TRBD1 (6 bases). This CDR3 is 15 amino acids long. CDR1 is SQVTM and CDR2 is ANQGSEA in the germline V gene. Deletions cut 6 bases from V and 1 base from J, with 18 bases between.

This chain links TRBV19 with TRBJ1-5; D perhaps matches TRBD1 (6 bases). V lost 1 base and J 7 bases, leaving 14 bases between the germline ends. Germline assignment: CDR1 LNHDA and CDR2 SQIVND (reference sequence). The CDR3 runs 15 residues. CDR3 in amino acids: CASSIGPGARQPQHF. The CDR3 bases are TGTGCCAGTAGTATAGGACCAGGGGCTCGACAGCCCCAGCATTTT.

The V and J genes are TRBV7-6 and TRBJ1-5, with a weak D call TRBD1 (5 bases). V was pared by 5 bases and J by 5 bases, with 16 bases between. The CDR3 is made up of 15 amino acids. Per germline, CDR1 SGHVS and CDR2 FNYEAQ. The CDR3 region has the DNA TGTGCCAGCAGCCCAGAGGTAGGAGGGGATCAGCCCCAGCATTTT. Its translation is CASSPEVGGDQPQHF.

The genes are TRBV20-1 and TRBJ2-7; no clear D gene. The CDR3 has 10 residues. Germline loops: CDR1 DFQATT, CDR2 SNEGSKA (reference sequence). The V end was cut by 5 bases, the J end by 4 bases, with 6 bases between. CDR3 amino acids: CSASTYEQYF. Here the CDR3 DNA reads TGCAGTGCTTCGACATACGAGCAGTACTTC.

J is TRBJ2-4 and V is TRBV4-2; 13 bases map to TRBD2. V was clipped by 7 bases and J by 2 bases; unmatched bases: 8. This CDR3 region has 17 residues. In germline, CDR1 is LGHNA, CDR2 YNFKEQ. The CDR3 sequence: CASTKVTSGGSKNIQYF. In DNA form, the CDR3 reads TGTGCCAGCACTAAAGTGACTAGCGGGGGGTCCAAAAACATTCAGTACTTC.

This clone is a singleton in its sample. The J gene is TRBJ1-2, the V gene TRBV19, with a weak D call TRBD1 (5 bases). V was shortened by 3 bases and J by 4 bases, with 15 bases between the two germline ends. CDR3 size: 15 residues. From germline, CDR1 is LNHDA and CDR2 SQIVND (reference sequence). CDR3 nucleotides: TGTGCCAGTAGTATCTCCCCGGGACTGATCTATGGCTACACCTTC. Its protein is CASSISPGLIYGYTF. The variable domain in full, with the rest retrieved from reference TRBV19 and TRBJ1-2, is DGGITQSPKYLFRKEGQNVTLSCEQNLNHDAMYWYRQDPGQGLRLIYYSQIVNDFQKGDIAEGYSVSREKKESFPLTVTSAQKNPTAFYLCASSISPGLIYGYTFGSGTRLTVV.

V gene TRBV11-2 combines with J gene TRBJ2-3; no clear D. The V gene lost 1 base and the J gene lost 2 bases, with 4 bases spanning the gap. The CDR3 runs to 13 residues. CDR1 is SGHAT and CDR2 is FQNNGV in the germline V gene. CDR3 in amino acids: CASSLVHTDTQYF. CDR3 DNA: TGTGCCAGCAGCTTAGTCCACACAGATACGCAGTATTTT. The whole variable domain, filled in from reference TRBV11-2 and TRBJ2-3, reads EAGVAQSPRYKIIEKRQSVAFWCNPISGHATLYWYQQILGQGPKLLIQFQNNGVVDDSQLPKDRFSAERLKGVDSTLKIQPAKLEDSAVYLCASSLVHTDTQYFGPGTRLTVL.

This clone has just a few counts. The V and J genes are TRBV7-5 and TRBJ2-7; the table assigns TRBD1, which was not confirmed against the DNA. TRBV7-5 is marked as a pseudogene. The CDR3 contains 16 residues. The CDR3 DNA reads TGTGCCAGAACCGTGGACAGGGAATCCCGAGGCTACGAGCAGTACTTC. Protein: CARTVDRESRGYEQYF.

The rearrangement uses TRBV11-2 and TRBJ1-1; a possible D gene is TRBD1 (6 bases). Germline V gene data show CDR1 as SGHAT and CDR2 as FQNNGV. CDR3 length: 15 residues. Trimming shortened V by 5 bases and J by 1 base, and 14 bases separated the two germline ends. The CDR3 DNA follows: TGTGCCAGCAGCCACCACAGGGTTGGGAACACTGAAGCTTTCTTT. It is translated as CASSHHRVGNTEAFF.

The CDR3 here is CASSYLTGSREKLFF. The CDR3 DNA reads as TGTGCCAGCAGTTACTTGACAGGGTCGAGGGAAAAACTGTTTTTT. The chain combines TRBV6-5 with TRBJ1-4; 7 nucleotides align to TRBD1. This CDR3 comprises 15 residues. V shed 1 base and J 8 bases; nucleotides not matched to a gene: 7. CDR1 and CDR2 (germline): MNHEY, SVGAGI.

The genes are TRBV19 and TRBJ2-6; D may be TRBD2 (6 bases). CDR3 length equals 13 residues. The V and J ends lost 9 bases and 2 bases respectively, with 8 bases between them. Germline V gene data show CDR1 as LNHDA and CDR2 as SQIVND (reference sequence). The CDR3 reads CASGGTGANVLTF. The DNA of the CDR3 is TGTGCCAGCGGGGGAACTGGGGCCAACGTCCTGACTTTC.

V gene TRBV19 combines with J gene TRBJ2-3; TRBD2 matches 14 bases. The CDR3 spans 14 residues. Trimming cost V 9 bases and J 3 bases; bases outside gene matches: 2. Germline V gene sequence: CDR1 LNHDA, CDR2 SQIVND (reference sequence). CDR3 DNA sequence: TGTGCCAGCGGGACTAGCGGGAGTACAGATACGCAGTATTTT. It translates to CASGTSGSTDTQYF.

V and J are TRBV9 and TRBJ2-1; 11 bases map to TRBD1. Germline assignment: CDR1 SGDLS and CDR2 YYNGEE. V trimming: 4 bases; J trimming: 4 bases; junction bases outside the gene matches: 13. This CDR3 contains 18 residues. The CDR3 loop is CASSLRTGGTIAYNEQFF. The CDR3 nucleotides are TGTGCCAGCAGCCTACGGACAGGGGGCACGATCGCATACAATGAGCAGTTCTTC.

The chain recombines TRBV18 with TRBJ2-3; 11 bases line up with TRBD2. The CDR3 has 16 amino acids. CDR1 and CDR2 (germline): KGHSH, LQKENI. V dropped 2 bases and J dropped 5; count of bases not matched to a gene: 6. In DNA, the CDR3 is TGTGCCAGCTCACCAGCACTAGCGGGAGTGGTAGATACGCAGTATTTT. Amino acid sequence: CASSPALAGVVDTQYF.

The V gene is TRBV6-5, the J gene TRBJ1-5; D possibly corresponds to TRBD1 (6 bases). Germline V gives CDR1 MNHEY, CDR2 SVGAGI. V was shortened by 6 bases and J by 4 bases, with 13 bases between the two germline ends. The CDR3 length is 14 residues. The CDR3: CASRSSGANQPQHF. The CDR3 bases are TGTGCCAGCAGATCCTCAGGGGCGAATCAGCCCCAGCATTTT.

This clone occurred once. The chain joins TRBV28 to TRBJ2-3, with TRBD2 as a possible D gene (5 bases). From germline, CDR1 is MDHEN and CDR2 SYDVKM. With 2 bases removed from V and 14 bases from J, the gap between germline ends came to 11 bases. This CDR3 has 11 residues. The CDR3 protein is CASSLTRVRYF. The CDR3 DNA is TGTGCCAGCAGTTTAACTAGAGTGCGGTATTTT.

The chain uses TRBV6-5 and TRBJ2-4; D perhaps matches TRBD1 (6 bases). The V end lost 6 bases, the J end lost 4 bases, and 16 bases lay between the germline ends. The germline gives CDR1 MNHEY, CDR2 SVGAGI. This CDR3 has 15 residues. In DNA form, the CDR3 reads TGTGCCAGCAGATCTATTGGGGGCGTTAAAAACATTCAGTACTTC. Protein: CASRSIGGVKNIQYF.

V and J are TRBV10-3 and TRBJ1-3, with unresolved D. The CDR3 covers 13 residues. Trimming took off 6 bases at V and 0 bases at J, with 6 bases between the two ends. CDR1 ENHRY and CDR2 SYGVKD come from the germline V gene. The DNA for the CDR3 is TGTGCCATCAGGTACAACTCTGGAAACACCATATATTTT. Translated: CAIRYNSGNTIYF.

The V call is TRBV28, the J call TRBJ2-5; 7 nucleotides match TRBD2. V lost 3 bases to trimming and J lost 5 bases; unmatched junction nucleotides: 9. The CDR3 contains 15 residues. Germline CDR1 MDHEN, CDR2 SYDVKM. The CDR3 bases are TGTGCCAGCAGTTTTGCGGGGAGGGCCATGGAGACCCAGTACTTC. This codes for CASSFAGRAMETQYF.

CDR3 in DNA: TGCAGCGTTAGGGGACTAGTCGGGAGTTCCTACAATGAGCAGTTCTTC. Translating gives CSVRGLVGSSYNEQFF. The gene calls are TRBV29-1 and TRBJ2-1; 8 bases are a match to TRBD2. The CDR3 consists of 16 residues. Losses at the gene ends were 5 bases for V and 1 base for J; bases not matched to a gene: 10. Germline V gene sequence: CDR1 SQVTM, CDR2 ANQGSEA.

The J gene is TRBJ2-5, the V gene TRBV5-6; D is undetermined. The last part of the DNA fits TRBJ2-7 better; the J call may be wrong. This CDR3 has 13 residues. In germline, CDR1 is SGHDT, CDR2 YYEEEE. This CDR3 reads CASSLDGDYEQYF. The CDR3 DNA follows: TGTGCCAGCAGCTTGGATGGGGACTACGAGCAGTACTTC.

The chain is built from TRBV18 and TRBJ2-1, with 12 bases fitting TRBD2. V trimming: 6 bases; J trimming: 4 bases; junction bases outside the gene matches: 1. Per the germline V gene, CDR1 is KGHSH and CDR2 is LQKENI. The CDR3 length is 14 residues. The CDR3 loop reads CASSLAGGYNEQFF. In nucleotides, the CDR3 is TGTGCCAGCTCGCTAGCGGGAGGGTACAATGAGCAGTTCTTC.

The chain uses TRBV27 and TRBJ2-1; tentative D call: TRBD2 (6 bases). The CDR3 spans 16 residues. The V end lost 2 bases, the J end lost 3 bases, and 14 bases lay between the germline ends. The germline V gene encodes CDR1 MNHEY and CDR2 SMNVEV (reference sequence). CDR3 in amino acids: CASSLGGRLDYNEQFF. As DNA, the CDR3 is TGTGCCAGCAGTTTAGGGGGGAGGCTAGACTACAATGAGCAGTTCTTC.

The rearrangement links TRBV5-4 to TRBJ1-1; D is possibly TRBD1 (5 bases). The CDR3 spans 14 residues. V lost 0 bases and J 5 bases, leaving 11 bases between the germline ends. The V gene's germline CDR1 is SGHNT and CDR2 YYREEE (reference sequence). CDR3 sequence (DNA): TGTGCCAGCAGCTTGGTAGGGGAGGCGACTGAAGCTTTCTTT. This encodes CASSLVGEATEAFF.